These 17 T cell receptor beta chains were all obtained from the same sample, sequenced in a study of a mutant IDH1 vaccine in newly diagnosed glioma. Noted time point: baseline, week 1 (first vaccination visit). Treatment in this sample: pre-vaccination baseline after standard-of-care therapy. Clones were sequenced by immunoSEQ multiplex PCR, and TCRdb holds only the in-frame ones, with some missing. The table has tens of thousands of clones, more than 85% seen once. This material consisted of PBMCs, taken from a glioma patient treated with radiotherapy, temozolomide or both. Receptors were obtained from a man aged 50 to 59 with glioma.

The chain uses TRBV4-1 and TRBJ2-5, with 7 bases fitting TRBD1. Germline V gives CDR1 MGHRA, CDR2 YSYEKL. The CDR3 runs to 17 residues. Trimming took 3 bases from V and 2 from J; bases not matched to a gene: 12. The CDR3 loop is CASSHVTGVREQETQYF. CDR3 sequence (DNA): TGCGCCAGCAGCCATGTAACAGGGGTCCGTGAGCAAGAGACCCAGTACTTC.

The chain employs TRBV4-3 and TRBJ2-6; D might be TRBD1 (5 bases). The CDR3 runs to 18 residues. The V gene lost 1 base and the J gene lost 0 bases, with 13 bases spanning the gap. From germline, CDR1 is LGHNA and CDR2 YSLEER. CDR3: CASSQGTGDSSGANVLTF. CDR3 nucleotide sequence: TGCGCCAGCAGCCAAGGAACAGGCGATAGCTCTGGGGCCAACGTCCTGACTTTC.

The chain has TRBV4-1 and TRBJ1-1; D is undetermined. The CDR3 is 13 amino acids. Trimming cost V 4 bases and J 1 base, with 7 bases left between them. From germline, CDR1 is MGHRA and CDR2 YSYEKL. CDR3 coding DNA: TGCGCCAGCAGCCCGACATCGAACACTGAAGCTTTCTTT. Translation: CASSPTSNTEAFF.

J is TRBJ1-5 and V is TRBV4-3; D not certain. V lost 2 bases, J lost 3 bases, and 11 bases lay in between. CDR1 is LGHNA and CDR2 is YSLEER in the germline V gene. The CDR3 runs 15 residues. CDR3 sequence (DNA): TGCGCCAGCAGCCAAACTGGAGGCCTCAATCAGCCCCAGCATTTT. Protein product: CASSQTGGLNQPQHF.

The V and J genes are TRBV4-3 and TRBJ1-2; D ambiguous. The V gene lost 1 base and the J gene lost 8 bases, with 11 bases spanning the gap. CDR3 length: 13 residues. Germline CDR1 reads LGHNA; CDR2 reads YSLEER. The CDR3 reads CASSQGSRGGYTF. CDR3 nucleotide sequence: TGCGCCAGCAGCCAAGGGTCACGCGGCGGCTACACCTTC.

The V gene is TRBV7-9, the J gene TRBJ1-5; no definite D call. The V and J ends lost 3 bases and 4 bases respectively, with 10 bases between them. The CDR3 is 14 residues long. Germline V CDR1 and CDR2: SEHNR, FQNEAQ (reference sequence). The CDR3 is CASSFGTENQPQHF. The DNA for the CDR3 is TGTGCCAGCAGCTTTGGTACGGAGAATCAGCCCCAGCATTTT.

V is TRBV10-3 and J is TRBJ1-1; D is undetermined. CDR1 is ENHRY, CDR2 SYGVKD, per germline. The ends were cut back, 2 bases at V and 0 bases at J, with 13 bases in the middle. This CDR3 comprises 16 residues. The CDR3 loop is CAISETMRHLNTEAFF. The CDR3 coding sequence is TGTGCCATCAGTGAGACGATGCGGCACCTGAACACTGAAGCTTTCTTT.

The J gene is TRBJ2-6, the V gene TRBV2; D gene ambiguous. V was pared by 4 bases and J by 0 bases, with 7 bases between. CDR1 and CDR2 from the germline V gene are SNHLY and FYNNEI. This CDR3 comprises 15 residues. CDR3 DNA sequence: TGTGCCAGCAGTGTAGTGGGCTCTGGGGCCAACGTCCTGACTTTC. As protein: CASSVVGSGANVLTF.

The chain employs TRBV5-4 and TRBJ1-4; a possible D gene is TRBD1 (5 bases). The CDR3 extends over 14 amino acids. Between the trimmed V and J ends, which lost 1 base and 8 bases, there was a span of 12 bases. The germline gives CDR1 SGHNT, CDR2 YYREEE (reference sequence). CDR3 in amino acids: CASSLPGGEEKLFF. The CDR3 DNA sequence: TGTGCCAGCAGCTTGCCCGGGGGTGAAGAAAAACTGTTTTTT.

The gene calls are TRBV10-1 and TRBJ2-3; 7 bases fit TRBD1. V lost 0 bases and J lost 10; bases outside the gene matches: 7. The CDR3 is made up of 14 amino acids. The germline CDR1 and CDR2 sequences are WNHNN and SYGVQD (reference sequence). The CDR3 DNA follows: TGCGCCAGCAGTGAGTCGACAGGGAAGTGGGCGCAGTATTTT. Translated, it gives CASSESTGKWAQYF.

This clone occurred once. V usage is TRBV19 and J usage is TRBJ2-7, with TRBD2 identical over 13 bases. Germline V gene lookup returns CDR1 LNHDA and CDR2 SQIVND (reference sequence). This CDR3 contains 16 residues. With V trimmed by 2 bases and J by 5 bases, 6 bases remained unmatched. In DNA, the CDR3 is TGTGCCAGTAGTATAAGGACTAGCGGGAGAGCCAACGAGCAGTACTTC. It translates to CASSIRTSGRANEQYF.

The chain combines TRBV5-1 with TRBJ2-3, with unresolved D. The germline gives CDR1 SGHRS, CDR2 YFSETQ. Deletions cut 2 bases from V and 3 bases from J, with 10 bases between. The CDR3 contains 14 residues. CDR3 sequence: CASSLRLETDTQYF. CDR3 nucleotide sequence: TGCGCCAGCAGCTTACGACTGGAAACAGATACGCAGTATTTT.

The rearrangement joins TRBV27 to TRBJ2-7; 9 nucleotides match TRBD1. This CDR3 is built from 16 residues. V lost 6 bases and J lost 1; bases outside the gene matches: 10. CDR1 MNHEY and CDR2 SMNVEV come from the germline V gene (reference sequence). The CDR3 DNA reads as TGTGCCAGCAGGAGGTCACCGGGACAGGGTTCCTACGAGCAGTACTTC. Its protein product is CASRRSPGQGSYEQYF.

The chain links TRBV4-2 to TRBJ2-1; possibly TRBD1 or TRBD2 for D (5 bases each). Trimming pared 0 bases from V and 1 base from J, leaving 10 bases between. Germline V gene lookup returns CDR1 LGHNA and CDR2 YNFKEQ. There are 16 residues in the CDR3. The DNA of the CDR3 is TGTGCCAGCAGCCAAGATCTCGGGGCTTCCTACAATGAGCAGTTCTTC. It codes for CASSQDLGASYNEQFF.

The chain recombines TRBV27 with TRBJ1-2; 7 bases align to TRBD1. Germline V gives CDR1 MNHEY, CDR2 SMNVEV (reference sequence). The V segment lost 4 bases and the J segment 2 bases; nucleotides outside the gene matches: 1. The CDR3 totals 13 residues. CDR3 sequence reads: CASSWGQNYGYTF. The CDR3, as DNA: TGTGCCAGCAGTTGGGGACAGAACTATGGCTACACCTTC.

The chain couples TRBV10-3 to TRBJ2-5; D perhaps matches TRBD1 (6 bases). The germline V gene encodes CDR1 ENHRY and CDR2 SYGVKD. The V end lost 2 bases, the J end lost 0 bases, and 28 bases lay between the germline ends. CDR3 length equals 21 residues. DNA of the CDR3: TGTGCCATCAGTGAGGAGTTGGGGGCTAGCATGGGAAAGGGGAACCAAGAGACCCAGTACTTC. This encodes CAISEELGASMGKGNQETQYF.

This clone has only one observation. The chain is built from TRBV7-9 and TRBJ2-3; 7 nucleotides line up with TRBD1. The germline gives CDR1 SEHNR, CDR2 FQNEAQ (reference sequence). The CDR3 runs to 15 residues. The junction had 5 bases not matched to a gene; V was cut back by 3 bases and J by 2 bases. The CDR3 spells CASSFRDSNTDTQYF. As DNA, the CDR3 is TGTGCCAGCAGCTTCCGGGACAGCAACACAGATACGCAGTATTTT.